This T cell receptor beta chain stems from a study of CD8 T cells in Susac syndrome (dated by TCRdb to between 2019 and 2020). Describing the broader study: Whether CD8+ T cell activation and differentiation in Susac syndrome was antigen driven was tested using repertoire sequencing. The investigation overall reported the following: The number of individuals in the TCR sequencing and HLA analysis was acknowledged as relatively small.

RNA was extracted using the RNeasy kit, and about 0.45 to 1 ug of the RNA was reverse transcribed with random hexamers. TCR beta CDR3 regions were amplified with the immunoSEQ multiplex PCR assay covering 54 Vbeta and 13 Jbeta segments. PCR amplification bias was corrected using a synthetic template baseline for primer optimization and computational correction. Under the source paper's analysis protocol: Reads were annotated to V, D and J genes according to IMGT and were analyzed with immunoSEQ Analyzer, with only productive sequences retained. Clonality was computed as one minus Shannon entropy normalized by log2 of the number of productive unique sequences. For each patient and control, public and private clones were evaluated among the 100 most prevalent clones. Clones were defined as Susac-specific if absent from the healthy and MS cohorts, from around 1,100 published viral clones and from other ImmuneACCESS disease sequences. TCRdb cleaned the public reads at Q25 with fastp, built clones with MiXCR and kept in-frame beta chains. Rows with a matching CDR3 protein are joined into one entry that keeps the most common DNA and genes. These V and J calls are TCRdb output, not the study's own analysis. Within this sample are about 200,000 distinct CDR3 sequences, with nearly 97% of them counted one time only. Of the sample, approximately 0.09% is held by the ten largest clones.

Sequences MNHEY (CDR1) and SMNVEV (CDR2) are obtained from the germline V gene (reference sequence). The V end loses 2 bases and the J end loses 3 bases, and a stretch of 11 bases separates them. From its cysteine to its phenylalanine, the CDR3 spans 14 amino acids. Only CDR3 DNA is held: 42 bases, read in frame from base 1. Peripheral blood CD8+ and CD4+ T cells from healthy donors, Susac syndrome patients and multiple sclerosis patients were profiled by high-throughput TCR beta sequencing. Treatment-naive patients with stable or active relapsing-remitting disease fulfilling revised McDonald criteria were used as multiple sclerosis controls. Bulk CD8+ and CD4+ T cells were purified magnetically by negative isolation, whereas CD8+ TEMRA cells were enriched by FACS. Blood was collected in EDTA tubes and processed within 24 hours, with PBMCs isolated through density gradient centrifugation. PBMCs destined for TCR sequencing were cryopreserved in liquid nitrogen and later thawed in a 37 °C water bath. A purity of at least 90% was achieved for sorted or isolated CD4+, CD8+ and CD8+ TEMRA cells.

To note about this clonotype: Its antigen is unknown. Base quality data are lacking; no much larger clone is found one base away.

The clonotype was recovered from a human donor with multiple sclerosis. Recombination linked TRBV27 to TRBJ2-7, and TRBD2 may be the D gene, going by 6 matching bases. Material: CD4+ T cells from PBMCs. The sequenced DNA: TGTGCCAGCAGTTTAGTAGACGGGGGCTACGAGCAGTACTTC. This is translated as CASSLVDGGYEQYF.